This TCR beta chain was sequenced for a study of T-cell reconstitution after alpha-beta-depleted transplantation in children. Trimming removed 0 bases from V and 7 bases from J, with 11 bases in between. This CDR3 is 13 amino acids long. Germline V gene sequence: CDR1 SGHRS, CDR2 YFSETQ. Overall study results and limits: T-cell numbers and diversity one year post-transplant derived largely from freshly generated T cells. The origin of alpha-beta T cells about two months after transplant was reportedly several hundred expanded graft clones.

About this clonotype itself: The antigen remains undetermined.

Library preparation (for TCRbeta) was performed with unique molecular identifiers. From the PCR reads, TCRdb called clonotypes with MiXCR, one entry per CDR3 protein. The data hold 250,000 to 400,000 distinct CDR3 sequences, with around 25% observed a single time. The V gene is TRBV5-1, the J gene TRBJ2-7; a possible D gene is TRBD2 (5 bases). The input for sequencing was PBMCs, mostly from graft donor cells, taken 180 days after TCRalphabeta/CD19-depleted stem cell transplant. This receptor was identified in a male patient aged 10 to 17 who had a stem cell transplant for acute lymphoblastic leukemia, so the T cells may come from the graft donor. The CDR3 reads CASSLDGVREQYF. The CDR3 region has the DNA TGCGCCAGCAGCTTGGACGGGGTCCGTGAGCAGTACTTC.